The following is a TCR beta chain sequence with its context. The data are from a study of blood T cell repertoires in COVID-19. Whole-study context: Spain, Italy and the United States supplied samples that represented acute and convalescent COVID-19. Sources were T cells, B-cell-depleted T cells, or PBMCs; the material itself was cDNA or gDNA.

The Seattle site enrolled patients during active infection and followed them longitudinally. The CDR3 covers 17 residues. V dropped 3 bases and J dropped 0 bases, with 15 bases sitting between them. Germline values: CDR1 SGHNT, CDR2 YENEEA. In the authors' methods: Scientists estimated how many nucleated cells there were by amplifying reference gene primers. Repertoires were generated with immunoSEQ multiplex PCR, while TCRdb's copy carries only in-frame clones and drops some. That table is the source of V, J and clone size, and D and trimming were worked out from the DNA. The sample consists of roughly 200,000 clones, over 75% of them appearing once.

The sample consisted of peripheral blood. This chain links TRBV11-3 with TRBJ1-3; tentatively, D is TRBD1 (5 bases). This TCR was recovered from a person aged 70 to 85 with COVID-19, enrolled during active disease. The CDR3 nucleotides read TGTGCCAGCAGCTTGGATCAGGGTTCAAACTCTGGAAACACCATATATTTT. The encoded protein is CASSLDQGSNSGNTIYF.